Many counts were recorded for the clone carrying this T cell receptor beta chain. The germline gives CDR1 SSHAT, CDR2 FNYEAQ (reference sequence). V was pared by 4 bases and J by 2 bases, with 6 bases between. This CDR3 has 13 residues. Amplification of TCR beta CDR3 regions used RNA transcripts. A first-round RT-PCR used HTBI primers, followed by a second-round multiplex PCR. TCRdb called the multiplex PCR reads again in MiXCR, with one record for every CDR3 protein. The sample lists 500,000 to 700,000 distinct CDR3 sequences, about 20% occurring once. The entry originates in a study of Graves' ophthalmopathy and Graves' hyperthyroidism.

This receptor was taken from a woman under 30 with stable Graves' hyperthyroidism. Some clones in this sample may be carry-over from other donors' samples. The sample consisted of peripheral blood. The chain has TRBV7-7 and TRBJ1-5; D call uncertain. The DNA for the CDR3 is TGTGCCAGCAGCTCAAAAGGCAATCAGCCCCAGCATTTT. It yields the protein CASSSKGNQPQHF.